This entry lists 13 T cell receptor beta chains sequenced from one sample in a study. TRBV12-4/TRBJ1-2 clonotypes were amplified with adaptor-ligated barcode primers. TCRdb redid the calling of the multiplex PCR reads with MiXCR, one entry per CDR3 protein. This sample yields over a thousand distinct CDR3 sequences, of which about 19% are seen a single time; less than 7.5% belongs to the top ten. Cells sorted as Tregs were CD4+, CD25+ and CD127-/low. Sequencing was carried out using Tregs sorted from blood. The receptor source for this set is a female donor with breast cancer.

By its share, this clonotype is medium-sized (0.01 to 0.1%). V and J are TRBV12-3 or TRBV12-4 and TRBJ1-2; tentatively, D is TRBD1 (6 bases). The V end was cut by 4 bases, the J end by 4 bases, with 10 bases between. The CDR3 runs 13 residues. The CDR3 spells CASSSTGGYGYTF. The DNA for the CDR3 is TGTGCCAGCAGTTCGACAGGCGGCTATGGCTACACCTTC.

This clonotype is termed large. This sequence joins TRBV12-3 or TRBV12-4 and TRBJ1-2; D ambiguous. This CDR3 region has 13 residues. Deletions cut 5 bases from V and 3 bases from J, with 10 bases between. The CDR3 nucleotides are TGTGCCAGCAGTATGGGTGTAGACTATGGCTACACCTTC. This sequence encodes CASSMGVDYGYTF.

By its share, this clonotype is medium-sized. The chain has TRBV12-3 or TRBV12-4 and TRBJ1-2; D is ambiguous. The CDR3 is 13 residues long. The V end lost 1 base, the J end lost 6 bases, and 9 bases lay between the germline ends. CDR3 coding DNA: TGTGCCAGCAGTTTAGTTGACGGTGATGGCTACACCTTC. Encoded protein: CASSLVDGDGYTF.

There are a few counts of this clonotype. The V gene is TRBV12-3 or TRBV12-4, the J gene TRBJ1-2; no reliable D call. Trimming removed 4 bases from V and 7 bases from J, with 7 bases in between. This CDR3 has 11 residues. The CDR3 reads CASSSRGGYTF. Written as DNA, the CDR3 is TGTGCCAGCAGTTCCCGGGGTGGCTACACCTTC.

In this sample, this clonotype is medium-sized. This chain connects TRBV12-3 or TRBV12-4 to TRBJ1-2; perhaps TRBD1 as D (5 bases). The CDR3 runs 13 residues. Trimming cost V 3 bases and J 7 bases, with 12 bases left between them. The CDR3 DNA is TGTGCCAGCAGTTTCGGGGCCAGAGGTGGCTACACCTTC. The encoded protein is CASSFGARGGYTF.

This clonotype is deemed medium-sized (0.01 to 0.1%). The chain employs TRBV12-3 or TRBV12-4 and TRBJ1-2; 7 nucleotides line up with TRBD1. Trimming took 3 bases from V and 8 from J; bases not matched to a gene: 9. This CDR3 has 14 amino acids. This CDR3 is CASSFGTAREGYTF. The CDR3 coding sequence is TGTGCCAGCAGTTTTGGGACAGCCAGGGAAGGCTACACCTTC.

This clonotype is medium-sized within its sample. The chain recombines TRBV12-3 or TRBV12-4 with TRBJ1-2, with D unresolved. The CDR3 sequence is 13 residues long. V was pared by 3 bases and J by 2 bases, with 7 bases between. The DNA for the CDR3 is TGTGCCAGCAGTTTCGGCCAGAACTATGGCTACACCTTC. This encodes CASSFGQNYGYTF.

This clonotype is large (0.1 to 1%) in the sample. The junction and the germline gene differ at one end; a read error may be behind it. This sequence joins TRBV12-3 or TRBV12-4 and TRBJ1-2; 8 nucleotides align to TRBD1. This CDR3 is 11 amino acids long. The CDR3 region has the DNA TGTGCCAGCAGTTTAGGGACGGGACAGGCCTTC. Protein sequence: CASSLGTGQAF.

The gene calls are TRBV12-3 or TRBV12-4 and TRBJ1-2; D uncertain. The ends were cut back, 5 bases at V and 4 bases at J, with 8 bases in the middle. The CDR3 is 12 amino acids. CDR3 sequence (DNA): TGTGCCAGCAGTCAGCTGGGCTATGGCTACACCTTC. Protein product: CASSQLGYGYTF.

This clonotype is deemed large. The chain's CDR3 is CASSFEANYGYTF. The CDR3 region has the DNA TGTGCCAGCAGTTTCGAAGCTAACTATGGCTACACCTTC. This sequence joins TRBV12-3 or TRBV12-4 and TRBJ1-2; D not certain. The CDR3 has 13 amino acids. Trimming cost V 3 bases and J 0 bases, with 5 bases left between them.

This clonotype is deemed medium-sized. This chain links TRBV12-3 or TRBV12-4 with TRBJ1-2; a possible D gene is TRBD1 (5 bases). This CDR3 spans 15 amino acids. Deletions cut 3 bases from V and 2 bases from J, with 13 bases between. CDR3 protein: CASSFGRGNNYGYTF. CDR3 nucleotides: TGTGCCAGCAGTTTCGGCCGGGGCAACAACTATGGCTACACCTTC.

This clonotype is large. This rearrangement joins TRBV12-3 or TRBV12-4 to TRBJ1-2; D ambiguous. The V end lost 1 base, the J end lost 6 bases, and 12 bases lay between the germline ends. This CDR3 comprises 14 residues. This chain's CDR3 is CASSLGRGHDGYTF. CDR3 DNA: TGTGCCAGCAGTTTAGGTCGGGGTCACGATGGCTACACCTTC.

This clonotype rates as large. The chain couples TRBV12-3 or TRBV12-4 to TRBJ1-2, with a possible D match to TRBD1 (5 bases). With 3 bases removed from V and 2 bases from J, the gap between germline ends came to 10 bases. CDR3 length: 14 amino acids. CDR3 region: CASSFSSGNYGYTF. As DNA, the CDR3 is TGTGCCAGCAGTTTTAGCTCAGGGAACTATGGCTACACCTTC.